The entry below gives a single TCR beta chain sequence along with its context. Its matching antigen is unknown. Germline values: CDR1 MNHEY, CDR2 SMNVEV (reference sequence). This CDR3 spans 18 amino acids. With 5 bases clipped from V and 7 bases from J, the junction kept 13 bases outside the gene matches. As to time point: newly diagnosed GD, antithyroid drugs for less than 3 months. After RNA was extracted from PBMCs, the TCR library was made from it. This entry comes from a study of regulatory T cells in long-lasting Graves disease. Study-wide findings and caveats: Preferential use of TRBV28, TRBJ1-2 and TRBJ2-5 was seen in persistent disease. Lower TCR diversity characterized persistent Graves' patients relative to newly diagnosed patients.

Combining iRepertoire HTBI primers with Arm-PCR of CDR3 regions, the authors built TCR beta libraries. TCRdb recomputed calls from the multiplex PCR reads with MiXCR, one row per CDR3 protein. The repertoire holds roughly 420,000 distinct CDR3 sequences, with less than 15% as singletons. This sample also belongs to another study, concerning T cells in Graves' hyperthyroidism and ophthalmopathy.

The chain couples TRBV27 to TRBJ2-1; 14 bases are a match to TRBD2. The sequence came from a woman aged 45-59 years with Graves disease. The sequencing here drew on peripheral blood mononuclear cells (PBMCs), taken at new diagnosis, from a patient treated with antithyroid drugs. This CDR3 reads CASSPDPWTSGRPNEQFF. The CDR3 DNA follows: TGTGCCAGCAGTCCCGACCCCTGGACTAGCGGGAGGCCGAATGAGCAGTTCTTC.